This T cell receptor (beta chain) is drawn from a study of shared clonotypes between healthy human individuals. Study details: For every donor, three CD4 naive, three CD4 memory, two CD8 naive and one CD8 memory plates were used.

Produced via immunoSEQ multiplex PCR; TCRdb's table is partial and in-frame only. The sample lists about 2.1 million clones, 85% to 95% occurring once. The study, taken as a whole, reports: A few donors had 4% to 6.5% of their naive CD4 clonotypes in common.

This clone was seen only once. Antigen: not known. Additional DNA sequences in this sample encode the identical CDR3. The CDR3 has 12 residues. Germline V gene lookup returns CDR1 SEHNR and CDR2 FQNEAQ (reference sequence). Trimming pared 5 bases from V and 9 bases from J, leaving 11 bases between. Naivety among CD8 cells was defined by CD45RO negativity and positive CCR7 selection, thereby excluding terminally differentiated effector memory CD45RA+ cells. Donors had no recently reported acute infections or vaccinations and were HIV-negative. The chain is built from TRBV7-9 and TRBJ2-1, with unresolved D. The sequence came from a young man in good health. Some clones in this sample may be carry-over from other donors' samples. Specimen: naive CD8+ T cells from PBMCs. CDR3 region: CASSPPTGEQFF. Here the CDR3 DNA reads TGTGCCAGCAGCCCGCCGACTGGTGAGCAGTTCTTC.